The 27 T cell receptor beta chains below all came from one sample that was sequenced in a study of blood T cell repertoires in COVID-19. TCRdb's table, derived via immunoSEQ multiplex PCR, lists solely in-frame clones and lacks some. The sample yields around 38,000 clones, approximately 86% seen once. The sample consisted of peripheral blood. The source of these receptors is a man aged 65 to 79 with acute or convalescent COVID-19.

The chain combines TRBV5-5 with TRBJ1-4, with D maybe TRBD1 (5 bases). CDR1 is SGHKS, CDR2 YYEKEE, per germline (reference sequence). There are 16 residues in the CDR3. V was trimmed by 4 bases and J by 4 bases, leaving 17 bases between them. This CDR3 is CASSPLTQGGNEKLFF. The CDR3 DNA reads TGTGCCAGCAGCCCCCTGACCCAGGGTGGTAATGAAAAACTGTTTTTT. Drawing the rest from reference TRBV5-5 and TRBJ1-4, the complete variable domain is DAGVTQSPTHLIKTRGQQVTLRCSPISGHKSVSWYQQVLGQGPQFIFQYYEKEERGRGNFPDRFSARQFPNYSSELNVNALLLGDSALYLCASSPLTQGGNEKLFFGSGTQLSVL.

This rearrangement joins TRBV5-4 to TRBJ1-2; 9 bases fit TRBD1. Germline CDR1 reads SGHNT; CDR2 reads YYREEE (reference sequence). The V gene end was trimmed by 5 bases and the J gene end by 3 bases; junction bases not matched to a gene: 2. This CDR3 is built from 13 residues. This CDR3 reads CASRDRGDYGYTF. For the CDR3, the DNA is TGTGCCAGCAGGGACAGGGGAGACTATGGCTACACCTTC. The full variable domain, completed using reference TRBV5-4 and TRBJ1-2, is ETGVTQSPTHLIKTRGQQVTLRCSSQSGHNTVSWYQQALGQGPQFIFQYYREEENGRGNFPPRFSGLQFPNYSSELNVNALELDDSALYLCASRDRGDYGYTFGSGTRLTVV.

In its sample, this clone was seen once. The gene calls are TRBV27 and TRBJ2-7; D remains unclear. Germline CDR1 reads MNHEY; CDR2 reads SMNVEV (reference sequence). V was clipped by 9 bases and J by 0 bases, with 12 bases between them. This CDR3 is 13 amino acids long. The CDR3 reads CASQLGPSYEQYF. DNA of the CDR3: TGTGCCAGTCAACTGGGCCCCTCCTACGAGCAGTACTTC.

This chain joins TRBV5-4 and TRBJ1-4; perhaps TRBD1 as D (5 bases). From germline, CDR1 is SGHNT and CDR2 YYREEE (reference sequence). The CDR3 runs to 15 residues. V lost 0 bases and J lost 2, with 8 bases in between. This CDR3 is CASSLGGVTNEKLFF. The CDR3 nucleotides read TGTGCCAGCAGCTTGGGGGGGGTTACTAATGAAAAACTGTTTTTT. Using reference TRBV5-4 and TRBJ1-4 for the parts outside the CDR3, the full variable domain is ETGVTQSPTHLIKTRGQQVTLRCSSQSGHNTVSWYQQALGQGPQFIFQYYREEENGRGNFPPRFSGLQFPNYSSELNVNALELDDSALYLCASSLGGVTNEKLFFGSGTQLSVL.

The CDR3 is CASSQGGRAGFSSYEQYF. The CDR3 bases are TGTGCCAGCAGCCAAGGGGGACGTGCGGGTTTCAGCTCCTACGAGCAGTACTTC. V usage is TRBV5-4 and J usage is TRBJ2-7; D may be TRBD1 (6 bases). The germline V and J ends were trimmed by 4 bases and 0 bases, with 23 bases remaining between them. Germline-derived CDR1 and CDR2 are SGHNT and YYREEE (reference sequence). The CDR3 totals 18 residues.

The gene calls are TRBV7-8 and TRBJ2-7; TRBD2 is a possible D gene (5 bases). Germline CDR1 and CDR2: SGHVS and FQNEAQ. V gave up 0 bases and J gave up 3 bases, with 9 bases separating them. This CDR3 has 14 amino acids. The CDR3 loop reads CASSLAGDVYEQYF. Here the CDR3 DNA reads TGTGCCAGCAGCTTAGCGGGAGATGTCTACGAGCAGTACTTC. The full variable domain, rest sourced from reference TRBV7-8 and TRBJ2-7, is GAGVSQSPRYKVAKRGQDVALRCDPISGHVSLFWYQQALGQGPEFLTYFQNEAQLDKSGLPSDRFFAERPEGSVSTLKIQRTQQEDSAVYLCASSLAGDVYEQYFGPGTRLTVT.

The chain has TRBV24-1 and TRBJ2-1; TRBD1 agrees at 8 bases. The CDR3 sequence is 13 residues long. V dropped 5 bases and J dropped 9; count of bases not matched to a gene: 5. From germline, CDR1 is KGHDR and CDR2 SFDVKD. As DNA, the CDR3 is TGTGCCACCAGTGGACAGGGGTTAGGTGAGCAGTTCTTC. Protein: CATSGQGLGEQFF.

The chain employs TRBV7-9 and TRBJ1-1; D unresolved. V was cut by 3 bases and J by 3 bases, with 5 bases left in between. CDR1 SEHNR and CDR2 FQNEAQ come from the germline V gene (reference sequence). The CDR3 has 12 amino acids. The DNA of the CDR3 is TGTGCCAGCAGCTTCGTAGACACTGAAGCTTTCTTT. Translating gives CASSFVDTEAFF. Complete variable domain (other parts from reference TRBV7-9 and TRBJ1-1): DTGVSQNPRHKITKRGQNVTFRCDPISEHNRLYWYRQTLGQGPEFLTYFQNEAQLEKSRLLSDRFSAERPKGSFSTLEIQRTEQGDSAMYLCASSFVDTEAFFGQGTRLTVV.

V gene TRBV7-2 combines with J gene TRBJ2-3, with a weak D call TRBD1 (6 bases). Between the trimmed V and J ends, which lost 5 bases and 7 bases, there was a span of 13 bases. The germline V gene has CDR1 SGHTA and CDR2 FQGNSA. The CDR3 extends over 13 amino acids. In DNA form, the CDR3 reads TGTGCCAGCAGCCTGGACAGTGTGCATACGCAGTATTTT. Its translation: CASSLDSVHTQYF.

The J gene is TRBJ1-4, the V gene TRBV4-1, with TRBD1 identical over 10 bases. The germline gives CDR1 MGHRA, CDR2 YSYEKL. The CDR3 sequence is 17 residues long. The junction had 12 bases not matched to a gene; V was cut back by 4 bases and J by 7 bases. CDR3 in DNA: TGCGCCAGCAGCCGAGGGGGACAGGGGACCTCTCCTGAAAAACTGTTTTTT. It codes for CASSRGGQGTSPEKLFF.

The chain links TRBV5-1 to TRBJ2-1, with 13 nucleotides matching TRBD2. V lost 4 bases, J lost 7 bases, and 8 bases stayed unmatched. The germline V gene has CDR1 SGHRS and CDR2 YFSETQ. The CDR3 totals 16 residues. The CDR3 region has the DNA TGCGCCAGCAGCCCGACGGGACTAGCGGGGAGGAATGAGCAGTTCTTC. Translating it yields CASSPTGLAGRNEQFF. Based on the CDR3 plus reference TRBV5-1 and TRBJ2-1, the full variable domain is KAGVTQTPRYLIKTRGQQVTLSCSPISGHRSVSWYQQTPGQGLQFLFEYFSETQRNKGNFPGRFSGRQFSNSRSEMNVSTLELGDSALYLCASSPTGLAGRNEQFFGPGTRLTVL.

This CDR3 is CASSRTEAMAWEKLFF. The CDR3 coding sequence is TGTGCCAGTAGCCGGACAGAAGCTATGGCATGGGAAAAACTGTTTTTT. This sequence joins TRBV19 and TRBJ1-4; possible D gene TRBD1, 6 bases. Germline V gene data show CDR1 as LNHDA and CDR2 as SQIVND (reference sequence). This CDR3 spans 16 amino acids. V was pared by 6 bases and J by 8 bases, with 22 bases between.

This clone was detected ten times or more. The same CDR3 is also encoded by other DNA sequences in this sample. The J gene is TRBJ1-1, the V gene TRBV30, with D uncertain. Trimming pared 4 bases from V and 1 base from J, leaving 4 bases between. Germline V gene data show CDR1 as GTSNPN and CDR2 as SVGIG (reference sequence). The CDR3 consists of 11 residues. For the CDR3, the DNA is TGTGCCTGGATAAAGAACACTGAAGCTTTCTTT. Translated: CAWIKNTEAFF.

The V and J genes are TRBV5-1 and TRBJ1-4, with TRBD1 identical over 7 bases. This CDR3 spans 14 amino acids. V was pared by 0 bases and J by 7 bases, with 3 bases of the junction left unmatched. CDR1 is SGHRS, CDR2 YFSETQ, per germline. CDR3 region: CASSLGQGIEKLFF. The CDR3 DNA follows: TGCGCCAGCAGCTTGGGACAGGGAATTGAAAAACTGTTTTTT.

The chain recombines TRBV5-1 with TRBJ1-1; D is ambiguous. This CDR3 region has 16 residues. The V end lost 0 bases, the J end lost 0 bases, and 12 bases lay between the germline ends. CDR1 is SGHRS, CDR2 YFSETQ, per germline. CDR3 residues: CASSLGEIGLNTEAFF. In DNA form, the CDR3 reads TGCGCCAGCAGCTTGGGGGAGATAGGATTGAACACTGAAGCTTTCTTT.

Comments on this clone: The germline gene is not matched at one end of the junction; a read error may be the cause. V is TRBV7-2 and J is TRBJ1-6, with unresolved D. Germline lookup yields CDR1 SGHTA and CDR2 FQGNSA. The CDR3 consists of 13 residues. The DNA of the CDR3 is TGTGCCAGCAGTCCTTCCTCTAATTCACCCCTCCACTTT. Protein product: CASSPSSNSPLHF.

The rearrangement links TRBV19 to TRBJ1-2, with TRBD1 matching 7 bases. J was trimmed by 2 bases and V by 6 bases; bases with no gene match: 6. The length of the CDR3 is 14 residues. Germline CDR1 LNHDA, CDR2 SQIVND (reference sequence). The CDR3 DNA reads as TGTGCCAGTAGCACGGGACAGACCAACTATGGCTACACCTTC. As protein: CASSTGQTNYGYTF.

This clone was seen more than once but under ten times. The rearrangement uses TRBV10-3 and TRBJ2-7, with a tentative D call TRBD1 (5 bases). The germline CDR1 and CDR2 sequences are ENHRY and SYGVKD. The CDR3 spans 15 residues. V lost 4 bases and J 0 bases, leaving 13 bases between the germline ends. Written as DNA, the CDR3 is TGTGCCATCAGTGCCTCGACAGAGATCTCCTACGAGCAGTACTTC. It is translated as CAISASTEISYEQYF.

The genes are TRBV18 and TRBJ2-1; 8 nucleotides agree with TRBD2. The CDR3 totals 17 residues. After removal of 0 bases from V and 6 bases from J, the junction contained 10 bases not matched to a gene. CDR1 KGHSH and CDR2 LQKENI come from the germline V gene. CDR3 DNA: TGTGCCAGCTCACCACCGGTGGGCGGGGGGCCCCGCAATGAGCAGTTCTTC. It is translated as CASSPPVGGGPRNEQFF.

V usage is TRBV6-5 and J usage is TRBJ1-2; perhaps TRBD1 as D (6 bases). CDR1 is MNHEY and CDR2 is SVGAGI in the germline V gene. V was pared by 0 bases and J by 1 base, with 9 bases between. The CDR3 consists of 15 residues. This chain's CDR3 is CASSYSGARNYGYTF. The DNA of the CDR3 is TGTGCCAGCAGTTACTCGGGGGCTCGTAACTATGGCTACACCTTC.

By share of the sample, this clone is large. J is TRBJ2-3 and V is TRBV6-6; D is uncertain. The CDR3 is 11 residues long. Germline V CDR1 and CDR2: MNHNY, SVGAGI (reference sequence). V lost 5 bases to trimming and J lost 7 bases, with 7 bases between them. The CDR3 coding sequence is TGTGCCAGCAGTCAGAGAAATACGCAGTATTTT. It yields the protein CASSQRNTQYF.

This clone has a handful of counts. The CDR3 spells CASSPLRGLNTEAFF. The CDR3 region has the DNA TGTGCCAGCTCACCCTTAAGGGGCTTGAACACTGAAGCTTTCTTT. The chain combines TRBV18 with TRBJ1-1; D perhaps matches TRBD1 (5 bases). V lost 3 bases and J 0 bases, leaving 11 bases between the germline ends. Per germline, CDR1 KGHSH and CDR2 LQKENI. This CDR3 has 15 residues. Using reference TRBV18 and TRBJ1-1 for the parts outside the CDR3, the full variable domain is NAGVMQNPRHLVRRRGQEARLRCSPMKGHSHVYWYRQLPEEGLKFMVYLQKENIIDESGMPKERFSAEFPKEGPSILRIQQVVRGDSAAYFCASSPLRGLNTEAFFGQGTRLTVV.

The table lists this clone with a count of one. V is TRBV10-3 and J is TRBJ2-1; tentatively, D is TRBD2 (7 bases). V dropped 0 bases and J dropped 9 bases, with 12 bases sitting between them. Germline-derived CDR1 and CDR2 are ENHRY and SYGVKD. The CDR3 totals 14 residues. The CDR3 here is CAISESGGGREQFF. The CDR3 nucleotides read TGTGCCATCAGTGAGTCAGGGGGGGGCCGTGAGCAGTTCTTC.

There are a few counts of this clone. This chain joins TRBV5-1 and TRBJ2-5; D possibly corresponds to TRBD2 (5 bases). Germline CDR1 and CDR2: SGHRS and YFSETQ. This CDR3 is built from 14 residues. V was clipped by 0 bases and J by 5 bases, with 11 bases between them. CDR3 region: CASSLDTPGETQYF. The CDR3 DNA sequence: TGCGCCAGCAGCTTGGACACACCGGGGGAGACCCAGTACTTC.

For the CDR3, the DNA is TGTGCCAGCAGCTTGCTAGCGGGAGGGGTGGGCGGCGATGAGCAGTTCTTC. It encodes CASSLLAGGVGGDEQFF. The chain carries TRBV21-1 and TRBJ2-1; TRBD2, the table's D call, was not compared with the DNA. TRBV21-1 is given as a pseudogene. CDR3 length: 17 residues.

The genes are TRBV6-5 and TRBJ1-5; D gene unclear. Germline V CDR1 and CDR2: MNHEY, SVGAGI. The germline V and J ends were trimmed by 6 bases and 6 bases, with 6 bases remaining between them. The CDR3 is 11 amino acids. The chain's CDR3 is CASREGQPQHF. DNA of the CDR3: TGTGCCAGCAGGGAGGGTCAGCCCCAGCATTTT.

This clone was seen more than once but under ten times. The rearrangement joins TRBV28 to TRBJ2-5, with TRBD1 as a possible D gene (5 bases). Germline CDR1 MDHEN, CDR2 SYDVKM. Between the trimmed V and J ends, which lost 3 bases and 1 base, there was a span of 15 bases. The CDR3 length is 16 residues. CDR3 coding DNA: TGTGCCAGCAGTTTCTCGCAGGGTAGAGGCCAAGAGACCCAGTACTTC. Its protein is CASSFSQGRGQETQYF. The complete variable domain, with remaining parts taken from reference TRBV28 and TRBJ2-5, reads DVKVTQSSRYLVKRTGEKVFLECVQDMDHENMFWYRQDPGLGLRLIYFSYDVKMKEKGDIPEGYSVSREKKERFSLILESASTNQTSMYLCASSFSQGRGQETQYFGPGTRLLVL.